Below are 22 T cell receptor beta chains sequenced from a single sample in a study of T cell responses to AZD1222 COVID-19 vaccine. Profiling relied on immunoSEQ multiplex PCR, and the TCRdb table lists in-frame clones only, not all of them. This sample carries 150,000 to 200,000 clones, 75% to 90% of them seen once, and the ten largest clones take about 6.9%. Specimen: peripheral blood, collected on day 0 of AZD1222 vaccination. The receptors derive from an adult in good health.

The sample holds a few counts of this clone. V and J are TRBV28 and TRBJ1-2; D call uncertain. V was cut by 2 bases and J by 13 bases, with 23 bases left in between. This CDR3 spans 15 amino acids. CDR1 MDHEN and CDR2 SYDVKM come from the germline V gene. CDR3 loop: CASSLRGSADVRGTF. For the CDR3, the DNA is TGTGCCAGCAGTTTACGCGGCAGCGCTGACGTGCGTGGCACCTTC.

J is TRBJ1-2 and V is TRBV28; perhaps TRBD1 as D (6 bases). The CDR3 has 14 amino acids. CDR1 and CDR2 (germline): MDHEN, SYDVKM. Trimming shortened V by 7 bases and J by 2 bases, and 14 bases separated the two germline ends. The CDR3 reads CASNAYTGNYGYTF. The CDR3 DNA follows: TGTGCCAGCAATGCCTATACAGGGAACTATGGCTACACCTTC.

The V gene is TRBV18, the J gene TRBJ2-3; 9 bases agree with TRBD2. Trimming removed 2 bases from V and 2 bases from J; junction bases left unmatched: 8. Germline assignment: CDR1 KGHSH and CDR2 LQKENI. This CDR3 comprises 17 residues. The CDR3 is CASSPDYSGGNTDTQYF. CDR3 DNA: TGTGCCAGCTCACCAGACTATAGCGGGGGAAACACAGATACGCAGTATTTT.

The chain combines TRBV3-1 (or the pseudogene TRBV3-2) with TRBJ2-5; 7 positions agree with TRBD2. Per germline, CDR1 LGHDT and CDR2 YNNKEL (reference sequence). There are 15 residues in the CDR3. J lost 3 bases, V lost 1 base, and 5 bases had no gene match. CDR3 coding DNA: TGTGCCAGCAGCCAAGGAGCGGGGATCAAAGAGACCCAGTACTTC. It codes for CASSQGAGIKETQYF.

V usage is TRBV3-1 (or the pseudogene TRBV3-2) and J usage is TRBJ2-5, with 13 bases identical to TRBD2. The V and J ends lost 4 bases and 5 bases, in that order; junction bases with no gene match: 7. The CDR3 covers 16 residues. The V gene's germline CDR1 is LGHDT and CDR2 YNNKEL (reference sequence). As DNA, the CDR3 is TGTGCCAGCAGCCCGACTAGCGGGGGGCCGTCGGAGACCCAGTACTTC. This encodes CASSPTSGGPSETQYF.

The CDR3 here is CATRVGLNTEAFF. The CDR3 nucleotides read TGTGCCACGCGGGTTGGGTTGAACACTGAAGCTTTCTTT. The chain uses TRBV10-3 and TRBJ1-1; D uncertain. Germline V gene sequence: CDR1 ENHRY, CDR2 SYGVKD. CDR3 size: 13 residues. Deletions cut 10 bases from V and 0 bases from J, with 12 bases between.

The V and J genes are TRBV10-2 and TRBJ2-2, with 8 bases that match TRBD1. The CDR3 is made up of 15 amino acids. J was trimmed by 4 bases and V by 3 bases; bases with no gene match: 4. CDR1 WSHSY and CDR2 SAAADI come from the germline V gene. CDR3 nucleotide sequence: TGCGCCAGCAGTGAACCAGGGGGCTCCACCGGGGAGCTGTTTTTT. Its protein is CASSEPGGSTGELFF.

The chain links TRBV7-3 to TRBJ2-4, with TRBD2 matching over 7 bases. After removal of 2 bases from V and 1 base from J, the junction contained 2 bases not matched to a gene. In germline, CDR1 is SGHTA, CDR2 FQGTGA. The CDR3 has 15 residues. The CDR3 region is CASSLGEGAKNIQYF. Here the CDR3 DNA reads TGTGCCAGCAGCTTAGGGGAGGGGGCCAAAAACATTCAGTACTTC.

The V call is TRBV7-2, the J call TRBJ2-3; 8 positions agree with TRBD1. Trimming at V came to 4 bases and at J to 0 bases, leaving 6 bases not matched to a gene. CDR1 and CDR2 (germline): SGHTA, FQGNSA. The CDR3 extends over 16 amino acids. The CDR3 nucleotides read TGTGCCAGCAGCTCCCGTAGGACAGGGAGCACAGATACGCAGTATTTT. Translation: CASSSRRTGSTDTQYF.

The chain uses TRBV23-1 and TRBJ2-7; no definite D call. TRBV23-1 is identified as an open reading frame with a role that is uncertain. This CDR3 has 11 amino acids. The V and J ends lost 4 bases and 5 bases respectively, with 6 bases between them. The CDR3 region is CASSRRNEQYF. The DNA for the CDR3 is TGCGCCAGCAGTCGGCGAAACGAGCAGTACTTC.

The chain uses TRBV6-2 or TRBV6-3 and TRBJ2-6; the D gene could be TRBD1 or TRBD2 (6 bases each). CDR3 length: 19 residues. Trimming removed 5 bases from V and 0 bases from J, with 20 bases in between. The germline V gene encodes CDR1 MNHEY and CDR2 SVGEGT. The DNA for the CDR3 is TGTGCCAGCAGTCCAACGACGAGGGGGGTGGCCTCTGGGGCCAACGTCCTGACTTTC. Translating gives CASSPTTRGVASGANVLTF.

This chain connects TRBV7-2 to TRBJ1-2, with a weak D call TRBD1 (6 bases). CDR3 length: 13 residues. CDR1 and CDR2 (germline): SGHTA, FQGNSA. The V end lost 4 bases, the J end lost 4 bases, and 10 bases lay between the germline ends. CDR3 sequence reads: CASSSTGAYGYTF. DNA for the CDR3: TGTGCCAGCAGCTCGACAGGCGCCTATGGCTACACCTTC.

This chain joins TRBV6-2 or TRBV6-3 and TRBJ1-1, with 9 bases fitting TRBD1. Germline V CDR1 and CDR2: MNHEY, SVGEGT. This CDR3 is 14 amino acids long. V shed 6 bases, J shed 4 bases, and the junction held 6 bases outside the gene matches. As DNA, the CDR3 is TGTGCCAGCAGCTCGGGACAGGGTCTCACTGAAGCTTTCTTT. Translation: CASSSGQGLTEAFF.

V usage is TRBV6-6 and J usage is TRBJ1-1; 8 bases line up with TRBD1. The CDR3 spans 14 residues. Unmatched junction bases numbered 5, after V lost 6 bases and J lost 2 bases. The V gene's germline CDR1 is MNHNY and CDR2 SVGAGI (reference sequence). The CDR3 sequence: CASRLQGANTEAFF. For the CDR3, the DNA is TGTGCCAGCAGACTCCAGGGGGCTAACACTGAAGCTTTCTTT.

The chain combines TRBV4-1 with TRBJ2-4; TRBD2 agrees at 11 bases. The CDR3 totals 15 residues. The J segment lost 4 bases and the V segment lost 1 base, leaving 0 bases of the junction unmatched. The V gene's germline CDR1 is MGHRA and CDR2 YSYEKL. The CDR3 nucleotides read TGCGCCAGCAGCCAAGGACTAGCGGGGAAAAACATTCAGTACTTC. This sequence encodes CASSQGLAGKNIQYF.

The rearrangement links TRBV6-5 to TRBJ2-1; 7 nucleotides agree with TRBD1. V lost 6 bases, J lost 4 bases, and 6 bases stayed unmatched. Germline CDR1 reads MNHEY; CDR2 reads SVGAGI. The CDR3 loop spans 14 amino acids. The CDR3 protein is CASSRQGEYNEQFF. For the CDR3, the DNA is TGTGCCAGCAGCAGACAGGGCGAGTACAATGAGCAGTTCTTC.

Here the CDR3 reads CASSHTGANTEAFF. The CDR3 region has the DNA TGTGCCAGCAGCCACACAGGAGCGAACACTGAAGCTTTCTTT. V gene TRBV6-5 combines with J gene TRBJ1-1; TRBD1 is a possible D gene (5 bases). Trimming removed 6 bases at V and 1 base at J, with 12 bases between. The V gene's germline CDR1 is MNHEY and CDR2 SVGAGI. The CDR3 is 14 residues long.

This clone is a singleton in its sample. This chain connects TRBV21-1 to TRBJ2-2. TRBV21-1 is recorded as a pseudogene. The CDR3 covers 14 residues. CDR3 DNA: TGTGCCAGCAGCAGGGAAGGGGGGACCGGGGAGCTGTTTTTT. Residues: CASSREGGTGELFF.

The chain couples TRBV5-5 to TRBJ1-1; TRBD1 might be the D (6 bases). The length of the CDR3 is 16 residues. Germline V CDR1 and CDR2: SGHKS, YYEKEE (reference sequence). V was trimmed by 3 bases and J by 0 bases, leaving 15 bases between them. CDR3 DNA sequence: TGTGCCAGCAGCTATGGACAGAGCCTGATGAACACTGAAGCTTTCTTT. Translated: CASSYGQSLMNTEAFF. Full variable domain (outside the CDR3, taken from reference TRBV5-5 and TRBJ1-1): DAGVTQSPTHLIKTRGQQVTLRCSPISGHKSVSWYQQVLGQGPQFIFQYYEKEERGRGNFPDRFSARQFPNYSSELNVNALLLGDSALYLCASSYGQSLMNTEAFFGQGTRLTVV.

The chain is built from TRBV9 and TRBJ2-3; maybe TRBD1 (6 bases). The CDR3 extends over 16 amino acids. CDR1 and CDR2 (germline): SGDLS, YYNGEE. The ends were cut back, 0 bases at V and 1 base at J, with 12 bases in the middle. In nucleotides, the CDR3 is TGTGCCAGCAGCGTAGGGAGTGGGGGCCGCACAGATACGCAGTATTTT. Its translation: CASSVGSGGRTDTQYF.

DNA of the CDR3: TGTGCCAACCGGGACATGGATGAAAAACTGTTTTTT. It encodes CANRDMDEKLFF. The chain uses TRBV10-3 and TRBJ1-4; D possibly corresponds to TRBD1 (6 bases). The length of the CDR3 is 12 residues. The V end lost 10 bases, the J end lost 6 bases, and 12 bases lay between the germline ends. Germline assignment: CDR1 ENHRY and CDR2 SYGVKD.

The chain joins TRBV7-9 to TRBJ2-2, with D perhaps TRBD2 (5 bases). Germline V CDR1 and CDR2: SEHNR, FQNEAQ (reference sequence). Between the trimmed V and J ends, which lost 0 bases and 2 bases, there was a span of 19 bases. CDR3 length equals 19 residues. The CDR3 DNA follows: TGTGCCAGCAGCTTAGCCCCCGGAGGTGAAAACATAAACACCGGGGAGCTGTTTTTT. It yields the protein CASSLAPGGENINTGELFF.